This T cell receptor (beta chain) came from a study of shared clonotypes between healthy human individuals. Study-level results: Owing to a small donor count, the genetic and exposure-history diversity represented was limited.

Germline V lookup: CDR1 MNHNY, CDR2 SVGAGI (reference sequence). Trimming cost V 6 bases and J 5 bases; bases outside gene matches: 1. The CDR3 totals 12 residues. Each sorted subset replicate got 200 ng genomic DNA, roughly 30,000 genomes. The data were produced by immunoSEQ multiplex PCR, yet TCRdb's version contains in-frame clones alone and is incomplete. Of 1,100,000 or so clones in the sample, approximately 80% are singletons; the top ten hold about 0.52%. Comment on this clone: What it recognizes is unknown. Other DNA sequences of this sample code for an identical CDR3.

The source material was memory CD4+ T cells from PBMCs. Subset: CD45RA-negative fraction. The J gene is TRBJ1-2, the V gene TRBV6-6; TRBD1 agrees at 9 bases. The TCR was taken from a man younger than 35 in good health. Some clones in this sample may be carry-over from other donors' samples. The DNA of the CDR3 is TGTGCCAGCAGGGGGACAGGGTATGGCTACACCTTC. It is translated as CASRGTGYGYTF.